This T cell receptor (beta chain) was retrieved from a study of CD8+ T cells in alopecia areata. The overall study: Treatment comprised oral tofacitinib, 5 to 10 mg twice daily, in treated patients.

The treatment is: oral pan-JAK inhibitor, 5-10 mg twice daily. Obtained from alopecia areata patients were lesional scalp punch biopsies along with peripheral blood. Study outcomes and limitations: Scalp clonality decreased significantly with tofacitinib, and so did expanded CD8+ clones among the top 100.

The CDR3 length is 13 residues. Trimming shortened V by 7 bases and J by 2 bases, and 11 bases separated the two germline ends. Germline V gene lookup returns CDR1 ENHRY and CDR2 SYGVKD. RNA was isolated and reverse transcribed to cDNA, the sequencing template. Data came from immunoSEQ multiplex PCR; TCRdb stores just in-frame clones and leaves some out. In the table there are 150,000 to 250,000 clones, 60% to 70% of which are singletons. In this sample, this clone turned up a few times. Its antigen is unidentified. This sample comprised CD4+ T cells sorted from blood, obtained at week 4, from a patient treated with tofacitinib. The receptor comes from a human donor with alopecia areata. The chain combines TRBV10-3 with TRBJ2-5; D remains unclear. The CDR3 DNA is TGTGCCATCAAGTCGTTCGGGCAAGAGACCCAGTACTTC. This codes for CAIKSFGQETQYF.